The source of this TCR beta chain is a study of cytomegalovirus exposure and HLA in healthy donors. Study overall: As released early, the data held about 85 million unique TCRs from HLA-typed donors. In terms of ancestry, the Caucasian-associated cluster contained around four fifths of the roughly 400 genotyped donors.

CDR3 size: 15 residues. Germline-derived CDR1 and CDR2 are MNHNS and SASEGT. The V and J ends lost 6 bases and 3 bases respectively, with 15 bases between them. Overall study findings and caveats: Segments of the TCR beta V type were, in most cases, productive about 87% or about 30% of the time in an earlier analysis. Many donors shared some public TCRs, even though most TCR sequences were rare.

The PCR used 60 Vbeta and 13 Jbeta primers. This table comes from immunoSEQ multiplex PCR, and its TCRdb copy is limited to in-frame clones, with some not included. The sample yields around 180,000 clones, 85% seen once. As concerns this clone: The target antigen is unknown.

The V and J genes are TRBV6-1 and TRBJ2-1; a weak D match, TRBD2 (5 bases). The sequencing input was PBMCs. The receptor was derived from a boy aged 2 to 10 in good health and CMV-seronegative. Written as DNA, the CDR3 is TGTGCCAGCAGGGCCGGACTGGCCTACTACAATGAGCAGTTCTTC. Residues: CASRAGLAYYNEQFF.